The 7 T cell receptor beta chains in this list originate from one sample, sequenced in a study of T cell repertoires in cytomegalovirus infection. MiXCR was run by TCRdb on the reads, yielding one entry per CDR3 protein. The sample holds 150,000 to 200,000 distinct CDR3 sequences, about 21% seen once. The sequenced material came from PBMCs. These receptors were collected from a human donor in good health (CMV status not recorded). Some clones in this sample may be carry-over from other donors' samples.

This clonotype was seen many times. The chain combines TRBV7-2 with TRBJ2-2, with unresolved D. The germline V and J ends were trimmed by 0 bases and 5 bases, with 7 bases remaining between them. CDR3 size: 14 residues. Germline V gene sequence: CDR1 SGHTA, CDR2 FQGNSA. Here the CDR3 DNA reads TGTGCCAGCAGCTTAGCGCCGGGTACCGGGGAGCTGTTTTTT. This encodes CASSLAPGTGELFF.

This clonotype was counted ten times or more. The chain employs TRBV6-1 and TRBJ1-1; maybe TRBD1 (6 bases). CDR1 is MNHNS, CDR2 SASEGT, per germline. Trimming took off 0 bases at V and 7 bases at J, with 15 bases between the two ends. There are 15 residues in the CDR3. The CDR3 nucleotides are TGTGCCAGCAGTGAAGCTTGGGGGGCTACCAGTGAAGCTTTCTTT. Protein sequence: CASSEAWGATSEAFF.

Only a few counts were recorded for this clonotype. The genes are TRBV2 and TRBJ2-7, with TRBD2 matching over 7 bases. Losses at the gene ends were 7 bases for V and 0 bases for J; bases not matched to a gene: 6. The CDR3 length is 14 residues. Germline lookup yields CDR1 SNHLY and CDR2 FYNNEI. This chain's CDR3 is CASMSGDYSYEQYF. The CDR3 region has the DNA TGTGCCAGCATGTCCGGGGACTACTCCTACGAGCAGTACTTC.

This clonotype was seen only a few times. The chain combines TRBV7-9 with TRBJ1-6; D possibly corresponds to TRBD1 (5 bases). The germline gives CDR1 SEHNR, CDR2 FQNEAQ (reference sequence). Deletions cut 5 bases from V and 19 bases from J, with 18 bases between. The CDR3 sequence is 12 residues long. Written as DNA, the CDR3 is TGTGCCAGCAGCGCGGACACGGGTGGATATCACTTT. Protein sequence: CASSADTGGYHF.

Note on this clonotype: Given a much more abundant clone one base away, this may be a read error. V and J are TRBV7-9 and TRBJ2-1; 10 nucleotides line up with TRBD1. Germline CDR1 reads SEHNR; CDR2 reads FQNEAQ (reference sequence). The CDR3 covers 18 residues. The trim removed 2 bases at V and 3 bases at J, leaving 10 bases unmatched. The CDR3 sequence is CASSLYERGQGIYNEQFF. In DNA form, the CDR3 reads TGTGCCAGCAGCTTATATGAGCGGGGACAGGGGATCTACAATGAGCAGTTCTTC. The whole variable domain, remainder taken from reference TRBV7-9 and TRBJ2-1, is DTGVSQNPRHKITKRGQNVTFRCDPISEHNRLYWYRQTLGQGPEFLTYFQNEAQLEKSRLLSDRFSAERPKGSFSTLEIQRTEQGDSAMYLCASSLYERGQGIYNEQFFGPGTRLTVL.

This clonotype was seen only once. The rearrangement uses TRBV7-3 and TRBJ1-1; 9 nucleotides line up with TRBD1. V trimming: 5 bases; J trimming: 2 bases; junction bases outside the gene matches: 6. The CDR3 runs 15 residues. CDR1 and CDR2 from the germline V gene are SGHTA and FQGTGA. The CDR3 region has the DNA TGTGCCAGCAGCATTCTGACAGGGGGAAACACTGAAGCTTTCTTT. Protein product: CASSILTGGNTEAFF.

At least ten counts were recorded for this clonotype. V and J are TRBV12-3 or TRBV12-4 and TRBJ1-5; 7 bases are shared with TRBD1. With V trimmed by 5 bases and J by 13 bases, 8 bases remained unmatched. This CDR3 region has 12 residues. The DNA for the CDR3 is TGTGCCAGCAGTCTTCGGACAGGTGATCAGCATTTT. Translated: CASSLRTGDQHF.